This TCR beta chain was identified in a study of T cell repertoires in cytomegalovirus infection. Many counts were recorded for this clonotype. Its specificity is not known. Trimming removed 6 bases at V and 3 bases at J, with 15 bases between. The germline CDR1 and CDR2 sequences are MNHEY and SMNVEV (reference sequence). This CDR3 comprises 14 residues. Findings of the study overall: CMV-specific TCR beta clonotypes restricted by HLA-C dominated the ex vivo response.

One entry per CDR3 protein results from TCRdb running MiXCR on the reads. The sample has hundreds of thousands of distinct CDR3 sequences, 10% to 12% seen once. V usage is TRBV27 and J usage is TRBJ2-7; D gene uncertain. Source material: PBMCs. The clonotype was recovered from a human donor in good health (CMV status not recorded). Some clones in this sample may be carry-over from other donors' samples. This CDR3 reads CASSPPESVYEQYF. CDR3 in DNA: TGTGCCAGCAGCCCCCCTGAGTCAGTCTACGAGCAGTACTTC.